This entry lists 14 T cell receptor beta chains sequenced from one sample in a study of T cells in Graves' hyperthyroidism and ophthalmopathy. Amplification targeted TCR beta CDR3 regions from RNA transcripts. The study used the HTBI primer set for a first-round RT-PCR of the TCR CDR3. TCRdb re-analysed the multiplex PCR reads in MiXCR, keeping a single row per CDR3 protein. Among 400,000 to 600,000 distinct CDR3 sequences listed, roughly 16% were seen once. Material: blood. The receptors originated from a woman aged 30 to 39 with Graves' ophthalmopathy.

This clonotype has ten or more counts. The chain has TRBV20-1 and TRBJ2-7, with 12 bases fitting TRBD2. CDR1 and CDR2 from the germline V gene are DFQATT and SNEGSKA (reference sequence). J was trimmed by 4 bases and V by 1 base; bases with no gene match: 8. The CDR3 is 16 residues long. The CDR3 bases are TGCAGTGCTAGAGTCCTAGCGGGAGGGCCGTCGTACGAGCAGTACTTC. It encodes CSARVLAGGPSYEQYF.

The chain carries TRBV6-2 or TRBV6-3 and TRBJ2-7; D is ambiguous. This CDR3 has 13 residues. V was clipped by 8 bases and J by 2 bases, with 13 bases between them. Germline V gene sequence: CDR1 MNHEY, CDR2 SVGEGT. CDR3 coding DNA: TGTGCCAGCGCCTATCTTCTTGCCTACGAGCAGTACTTC. This encodes CASAYLLAYEQYF.

This clonotype was counted between two and nine times. The rearrangement uses TRBV20-1 and TRBJ1-4, with 10 nucleotides matching TRBD1. Germline trimming cut 3 bases from V and 7 bases from J; bases unmatched to any gene: 11. Germline V gene lookup returns CDR1 DFQATT and CDR2 SNEGSKA (reference sequence). The length of the CDR3 is 16 residues. In DNA form, the CDR3 reads TGCAGTGCTAGGGCCGACAGGGGGCTCTTGTTTGAAAAACTGTTTTTT. Translating gives CSARADRGLLFEKLFF.

This clonotype was detected many times. This chain connects TRBV4-1 to TRBJ2-7; D not resolved. Trimming removed 3 bases at V and 0 bases at J, with 9 bases between. Germline V gene data show CDR1 as MGHRA and CDR2 as YSYEKL. This CDR3 is 14 amino acids long. The chain's CDR3 is CASSQTSPSYEQYF. The CDR3 nucleotides are TGCGCCAGCAGCCAGACCTCTCCCTCCTACGAGCAGTACTTC.

In this sample, this clonotype turned up many times. This chain links TRBV15 with TRBJ2-7; weak D call: TRBD1 (6 bases). The CDR3 runs 15 residues. Germline V lookup: CDR1 LNHNV, CDR2 YYDKDF (reference sequence). Trimming removed 3 bases at V and 7 bases at J, with 19 bases between. CDR3 in amino acids: CATSSYTTGPGEQYF. Written as DNA, the CDR3 is TGTGCCACCAGCAGCTACACGACAGGTCCGGGAGAGCAGTACTTC.

This clonotype was seen a few times. The chain is built from TRBV12-3 or TRBV12-4 and TRBJ2-7; possibly TRBD1 for D (6 bases). This CDR3 is built from 14 residues. V lost 4 bases and J lost 7, with 17 bases in between. The CDR3 here is CASSSFSGASEQYF. The DNA for the CDR3 is TGTGCCAGCAGTTCTTTTTCAGGGGCGTCAGAGCAGTACTTC.

In its sample, this clonotype was seen a few times. The chain is built from TRBV14 and TRBJ2-7, with TRBD1 matching 9 bases. From germline, CDR1 is SGHDN and CDR2 FVKESK. Unmatched junction bases numbered 6, after V lost 4 bases and J lost 2 bases. The CDR3 has 15 amino acids. The CDR3 is CASSRTGTGTYEQYF. The DNA for the CDR3 is TGTGCCAGCAGCCGAACCGGGACAGGGACCTACGAGCAGTACTTC.

This clonotype was recorded a few times. The chain uses TRBV6-1 and TRBJ2-2, with D perhaps matching TRBD2 (5 bases). The germline V gene has CDR1 MNHNS and CDR2 SASEGT. Trimming removed 3 bases at V and 5 bases at J, with 13 bases between. The length of the CDR3 is 15 residues. Written as DNA, the CDR3 is TGTGCCAGCAGTGAGGCCCTACTAGTAACCGGGGAGCTGTTTTTT. Translated: CASSEALLVTGELFF.

The chain combines TRBV20-1 with TRBJ2-1; 11 bases fit TRBD2. Germline-derived CDR1 and CDR2 are DFQATT and SNEGSKA (reference sequence). The V gene end was trimmed by 5 bases and the J gene end by 9 bases; junction bases not matched to a gene: 9. The CDR3 covers 14 residues. The CDR3 loop reads CSARKGSGRVEQFF. CDR3 coding DNA: TGCAGTGCTCGGAAGGGTAGCGGGAGGGTTGAGCAGTTCTTC.

This chain joins TRBV25-1 and TRBJ2-5, with D tentatively TRBD2 (7 bases). The V and J ends lost 2 bases and 12 bases respectively, with 16 bases between them. The CDR3 sequence is 13 residues long. Germline assignment: CDR1 MGHDK and CDR2 SYGVNS. The CDR3: CASSEGGRGRKYF. CDR3 DNA: TGTGCCAGCAGTGAAGGGGGGCGGGGGCGTAAGTACTTC.

This clonotype has at least ten counts. The rearrangement uses TRBV4-3 and TRBJ1-1; D unresolved. The CDR3 loop spans 15 amino acids. The V gene lost 0 bases and the J gene lost 1 base, with 9 bases spanning the gap. The germline CDR1 and CDR2 sequences are LGHNA and YSLEER. The CDR3: CASSQEAGWNTEAFF. In nucleotides, the CDR3 is TGCGCCAGCAGCCAAGAAGCCGGCTGGAACACTGAAGCTTTCTTT.

This chain links TRBV10-3 with TRBJ2-1; D is tentatively TRBD1 or TRBD2 (5 bases each). Trimming removed 5 bases at V and 8 bases at J, with 22 bases between. The CDR3 has 16 residues. Germline V gives CDR1 ENHRY, CDR2 SYGVKD. CDR3 in amino acids: CAISKKGTGPEDEQFF. CDR3 bases: TGTGCCATCAGTAAAAAAGGGACCGGCCCCGAGGATGAGCAGTTCTTC.

This clonotype was observed a handful of times. The CDR3 protein is CASGHLTGPHYEQYF. CDR3 sequence (DNA): TGCGCCAGCGGGCACCTCACAGGCCCACACTACGAGCAGTACTTC. The rearrangement uses TRBV4-3 and TRBJ2-7; possible D gene TRBD1, 5 bases. The germline V and J ends were trimmed by 8 bases and 3 bases, with 20 bases remaining between them. CDR3 length: 15 amino acids. The germline gives CDR1 LGHNA, CDR2 YSLEER.

This clonotype was picked up a small number of times. This chain connects TRBV6-2 or TRBV6-3 to TRBJ2-3; D possibly corresponds to TRBD1 (5 bases). CDR3 size: 15 residues. V dropped 7 bases and J dropped 2 bases, with 16 bases sitting between them. CDR1 and CDR2 (germline): MNHEY, SVGEGT. CDR3: CASKPPGAYTDTQYF. The CDR3 nucleotides read TGTGCCAGCAAACCCCCTGGGGCTTACACAGATACGCAGTATTTT.